These T cell receptor beta chains were read from a single sample in a study of identical twins. TCRdb re-called the 5' RACE reads with MiXCR, one entry per CDR3 protein. The profile covers 450,000 to 650,000 distinct CDR3 sequences, with around 15% appearing a single time and about 0.4% taken by the ten largest. These same records also appear under a second study, on yellow fever vaccine responses in identical twins.

Sequences were obtained from CD4+ T cells sorted from blood. The source of these receptors is a woman aged 18-29 years in good health. Each CDR3 is given with its conserved first and last residue. The order of the fields is clone size, V gene, D gene, J gene, CDR3 protein, CDR3 DNA. A D gene is named only where the DNA matches it firmly. A clone size is listed for some rows: how often the clone was seen (once, few, many), or a class if it is expanded.

few	TRBV9	TRBD1	TRBJ1-6	CASSVTAGGSPLHF	TGTGCCAGCAGCGTAACGGCAGGGGGATCACCCCTCCACTTT
NA	TRBV6-5	TRBD1	TRBJ1-1	CASSYNRGQRNTEAFF	TGTGCCAGCAGTTACAACAGGGGACAACGGAACACTGAAGCTTTCTTT
NA	TRBV10-3	NA	TRBJ2-5	CAISIGGSQETQYF	TGTGCCATCAGTATTGGGGGGAGCCAAGAGACCCAGTACTTC
NA	TRBV5-8	NA	TRBJ1-1	CASSFPGIFISEAFF	TGTGCCAGCAGCTTCCCAGGGATTTTTATTTCTGAAGCTTTCTTT
NA	TRBV11-1	TRBD2	TRBJ2-1	CASSLGRAGGPLYNEQFF	TGTGCCAGCAGCTTAGGCCGAGCGGGAGGGCCTCTTTACAATGAGCAGTTCTTC
few	TRBV27	TRBD1	TRBJ2-5	CASSSTGGFQTQYF	TGTGCCAGCAGTTCGACAGGGGGCTTCCAGACCCAGTACTTC
few	TRBV29-1	NA	TRBJ2-1	CSDIQGWVYNEQFF	TGCAGCGACATCCAGGGTTGGGTATACAATGAGCAGTTCTTC
NA	TRBV7-2	NA	TRBJ2-2	CASSYSLVLINQGTGELFF	TGTGCCAGCAGCTATAGCTTAGTACTAATTAATCAAGGCACCGGGGAGCTGTTTTTT
NA	TRBV24-1	TRBD2	TRBJ2-3	CATSDPSGRRTDTQYF	TGTGCCACCAGTGACCCTAGCGGGAGACGAACAGATACGCAGTATTTT
few	TRBV7-3	TRBD1	TRBJ2-2	CASSLTAGTANTGELFF	TGTGCCAGCAGCTTAACGGCCGGGACAGCTAACACCGGGGAGCTGTTTTTT
few	TRBV6-5	TRBD1	TRBJ1-3	CASSYGTGLSGNTIYF	TGTGCCAGCAGTTACGGGACAGGTCTCTCTGGAAACACCATATATTTT
NA	TRBV2	TRBD1	TRBJ2-3	CASNRQGGRSGTDTQYF	TGTGCCAGCAATAGACAGGGCGGCCGGTCGGGCACAGATACGCAGTATTTT
few	TRBV4-1	NA	TRBJ2-1	CASSQDEVQGWERAYNEQFF	TGCGCCAGCAGCCAAGACGAGGTACAGGGGTGGGAGCGGGCCTACAATGAGCAGTTCTTC
few	TRBV18	NA	TRBJ1-2	CASSLPGPQPPGYTF	TGTGCCAGCTCACTTCCGGGACCCCAACCCCCTGGCTACACCTTC
few	TRBV20-1	TRBD2	TRBJ2-1	CSATGLASREQFF	TGCAGTGCTACGGGACTAGCGTCACGAGAGCAGTTCTTC